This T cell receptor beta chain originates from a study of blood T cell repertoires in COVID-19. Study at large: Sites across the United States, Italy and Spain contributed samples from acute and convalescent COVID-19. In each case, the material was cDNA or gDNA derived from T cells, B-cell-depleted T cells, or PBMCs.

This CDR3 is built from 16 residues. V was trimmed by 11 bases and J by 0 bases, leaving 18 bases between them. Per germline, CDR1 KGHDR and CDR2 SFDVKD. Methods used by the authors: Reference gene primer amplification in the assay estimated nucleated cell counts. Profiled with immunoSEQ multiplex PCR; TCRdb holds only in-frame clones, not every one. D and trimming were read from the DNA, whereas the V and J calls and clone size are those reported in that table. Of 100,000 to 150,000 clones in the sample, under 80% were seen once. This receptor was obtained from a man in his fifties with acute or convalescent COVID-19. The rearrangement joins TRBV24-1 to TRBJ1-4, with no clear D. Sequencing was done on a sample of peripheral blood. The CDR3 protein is CANRMEDQATNEKLFF. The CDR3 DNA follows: TGTGCCAACCGTATGGAAGATCAGGCAACTAATGAAAAACTGTTTTTT.